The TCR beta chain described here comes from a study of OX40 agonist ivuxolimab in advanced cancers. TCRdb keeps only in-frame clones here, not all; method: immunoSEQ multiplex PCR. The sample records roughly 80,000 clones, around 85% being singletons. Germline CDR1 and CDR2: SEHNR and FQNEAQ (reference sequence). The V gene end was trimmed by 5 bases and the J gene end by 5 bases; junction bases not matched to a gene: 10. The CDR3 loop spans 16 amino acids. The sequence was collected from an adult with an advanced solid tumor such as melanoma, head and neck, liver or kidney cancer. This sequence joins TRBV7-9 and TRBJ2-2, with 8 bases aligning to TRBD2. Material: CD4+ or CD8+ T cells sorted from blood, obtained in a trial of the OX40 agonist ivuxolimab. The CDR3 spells CASSPGISGETGELFF. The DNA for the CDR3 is TGTGCCAGCAGCCCAGGCATTAGCGGGGAAACCGGGGAGCTGTTTTTT. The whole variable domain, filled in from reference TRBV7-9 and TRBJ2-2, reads DTGVSQNPRHKITKRGQNVTFRCDPISEHNRLYWYRQTLGQGPEFLTYFQNEAQLEKSRLLSDRFSAERPKGSFSTLEIQRTEQGDSAMYLCASSPGISGETGELFFGEGSRLTVL.